These T cell receptor beta chains were read from a single sample in a study of metastatic and nonmetastatic thyroid tumors. Using MiXCR, TCRdb re-called clones from the PCR reads. The sample includes under 20,000 clones, around a quarter seen only once; the top ten take approximately 6.1%. The material sequenced was blood. The receptors stem from a female donor with papillary thyroid cancer or a benign thyroid nodule (not recorded which). Some clones in this sample may be carry-over from other donors' samples. Each CDR3 is given with its conserved first and last residue. A D gene is named only where the DNA matches it firmly. Expanded clones are given a class, and other clones once, few, many or no size at all.

v_call: TRBV14; clone_size: many; d_call: NA; j_call: TRBJ1-1; cdr3_nt: TGTGCCAGCAGCCTCCGGAATGGTGAAGCTTTCTTT; cdr3_aa: CASSLRNGEAFF
v_call: TRBV5-1; clone_size: NA; d_call: NA; j_call: TRBJ2-6; cdr3_nt: TGCGCCAGCAGTAAAACGACCGGGACACTGCTCCCTGGGGCCAACGTCCTGACTTTC; cdr3_aa: CASSKTTGTLLPGANVLTF
v_call: TRBV20-1; clone_size: NA; d_call: NA; j_call: TRBJ1-3; cdr3_nt: TGCAGTGCTAGAAGGGCGTTCTCTGGAAACACCATATATTTT; cdr3_aa: CSARRAFSGNTIYF
v_call: TRBV3-1; clone_size: many; d_call: NA; j_call: TRBJ1-1; cdr3_nt: TGTGCCAGCAGCCAAGCTGGGGGGGAGAGAGGAGCTTTCTTT; cdr3_aa: CASSQAGGERGAFF
v_call: TRBV20-1; clone_size: NA; d_call: NA; j_call: TRBJ1-5; cdr3_nt: TGCAGTGCTAGAGAAATTTGGGGGATACGGACCAATCAGCCCCAGCATTTT; cdr3_aa: CSAREIWGIRTNQPQHF
v_call: TRBV10-3; clone_size: many; d_call: TRBD2; j_call: TRBJ2-2; cdr3_nt: TGTGCCATCGCTAGCGGGAGCGACACCGGGGAGCTGTTTTTT; cdr3_aa: CAIASGSDTGELFF
v_call: TRBV27; clone_size: medium-sized; d_call: NA; j_call: TRBJ2-1; cdr3_nt: TGTGCCAGCAGTCCCGACGACAATGAGCAGTTCTTC; cdr3_aa: CASSPDDNEQFF
v_call: TRBV25-1; clone_size: few; d_call: TRBD1; j_call: TRBJ1-1; cdr3_nt: TGTGCCAGCAGGACAGGGGGCGGTAACACTGAAGCTTTCTTT; cdr3_aa: CASRTGGGNTEAFF
v_call: TRBV11-2; clone_size: NA; d_call: NA; j_call: TRBJ2-3; cdr3_nt: TGTGCCAGCACCAGGGGGTTCCGCCTAGCGGACACAGATACGCAGTATTTT; cdr3_aa: CASTRGFRLADTDTQYF
v_call: TRBV14; clone_size: many; d_call: NA; j_call: TRBJ1-2; cdr3_nt: TGTGCCAGCAGCCCCCTTCGAGGTTCTAACTATGGCTACACCTTC; cdr3_aa: CASSPLRGSNYGYTF
v_call: TRBV4-2; clone_size: NA; d_call: TRBD2; j_call: TRBJ2-3; cdr3_nt: TGTGCCAGCATCCAATTGCGACTAGCTCTAGCAGGCGCAGATACGCAGTATTTT; cdr3_aa: CASIQLRLALAGADTQYF
v_call: TRBV28; clone_size: few; d_call: NA; j_call: TRBJ1-2; cdr3_nt: TGTGCCAGCCCCTTTCGTGGGGGCCATGGCTACACCTTC; cdr3_aa: CASPFRGGHGYTF
v_call: TRBV20-1; clone_size: NA; d_call: NA; j_call: TRBJ1-2; cdr3_nt: TGCAGTTTGAGGGGGGCCGTAAGCTATGGCTACACCTTC; cdr3_aa: CSLRGAVSYGYTF
v_call: TRBV6-2/TRBV6-3; clone_size: NA; d_call: NA; j_call: TRBJ2-7; cdr3_nt: TGTGCCAGCAGTTACGTTCTAGGGGTCCCCGTCGGGCAGTACTTC; cdr3_aa: CASSYVLGVPVGQYF
v_call: TRBV19; clone_size: many; d_call: NA; j_call: TRBJ1-5; cdr3_nt: TGTGCCAGTAGTACCTTTTTGTGGTCTTTACTCAATCAGCCCCAGCATTTT; cdr3_aa: CASSTFLWSLLNQPQHF
v_call: TRBV25-1; clone_size: NA; d_call: NA; j_call: TRBJ2-2; cdr3_nt: TGTTCCAGCAGTGAATTTGGGTCCATTAACACCGGGGAGCTGTTTTTT; cdr3_aa: CSSSEFGSINTGELFF
v_call: TRBV10-3; clone_size: many; d_call: NA; j_call: TRBJ1-5; cdr3_nt: TGTGCCATCAGTGAGTCTACAGGGAGTCAGCCCCAGCATTTT; cdr3_aa: CAISESTGSQPQHF
v_call: TRBV4-2; clone_size: many; d_call: TRBD2; j_call: TRBJ2-1; cdr3_nt: TGTGCCAGCAGCCCAGCGACTAGCGGGACCTACAATGAGCAGTTCTTC; cdr3_aa: CASSPATSGTYNEQFF
v_call: TRBV19; clone_size: NA; d_call: TRBD2; j_call: TRBJ2-3; cdr3_nt: TGTGCCAGCCGTAGTAGCGGGGGGACAGATACGCAGTATTTT; cdr3_aa: CASRSSGGTDTQYF
v_call: TRBV9; clone_size: few; d_call: NA; j_call: TRBJ2-3; cdr3_nt: TGTGCCAGCAGCATGGATGCAGATACGCAGTATTTT; cdr3_aa: CASSMDADTQYF
v_call: TRBV6-2/TRBV6-3; clone_size: NA; d_call: NA; j_call: TRBJ2-7; cdr3_nt: TGTGCCAGCAGTTACTCCGCTGGGGAGCAGTACTTC; cdr3_aa: CASSYSAGEQYF
v_call: TRBV7-6; clone_size: many; d_call: NA; j_call: TRBJ2-1; cdr3_nt: TGTGCCAGCAGCTTAGGGGACCTAGTTCCTTACCACAATGAGCAGTTCTTC; cdr3_aa: CASSLGDLVPYHNEQFF
v_call: TRBV18; clone_size: many; d_call: NA; j_call: TRBJ1-3; cdr3_nt: TGTGCCAGCTCACTCGGGGGTCCCGACTCTGGAAACACCATATATTTT; cdr3_aa: CASSLGGPDSGNTIYF
v_call: TRBV20-1; clone_size: NA; d_call: TRBD2; j_call: TRBJ2-1; cdr3_nt: TGCAGTGCTGCCCGACTAGCGGGGTTAGACAATGAGCAGTTCTTC; cdr3_aa: CSAARLAGLDNEQFF